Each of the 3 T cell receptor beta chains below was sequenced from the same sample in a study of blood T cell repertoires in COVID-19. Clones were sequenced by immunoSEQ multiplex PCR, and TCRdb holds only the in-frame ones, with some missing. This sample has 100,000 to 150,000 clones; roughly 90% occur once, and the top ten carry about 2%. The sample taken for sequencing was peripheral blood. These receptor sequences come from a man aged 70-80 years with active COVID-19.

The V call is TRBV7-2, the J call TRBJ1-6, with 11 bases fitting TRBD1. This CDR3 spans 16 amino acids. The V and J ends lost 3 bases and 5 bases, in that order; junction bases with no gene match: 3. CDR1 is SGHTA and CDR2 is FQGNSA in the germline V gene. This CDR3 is CASSLGTGGNNSPLHF. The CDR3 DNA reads TGTGCCAGCAGCTTGGGGACAGGGGGTAATAATTCACCCCTCCACTTT.

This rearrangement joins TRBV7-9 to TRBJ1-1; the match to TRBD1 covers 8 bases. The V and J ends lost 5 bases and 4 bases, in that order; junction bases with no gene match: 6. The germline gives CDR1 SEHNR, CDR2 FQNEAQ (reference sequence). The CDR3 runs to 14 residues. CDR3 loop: CASSITRGLTEAFF. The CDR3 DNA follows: TGTGCCAGCAGCATAACCAGGGGGCTCACTGAAGCTTTCTTT. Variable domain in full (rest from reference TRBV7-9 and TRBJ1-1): DTGVSQNPRHKITKRGQNVTFRCDPISEHNRLYWYRQTLGQGPEFLTYFQNEAQLEKSRLLSDRFSAERPKGSFSTLEIQRTEQGDSAMYLCASSITRGLTEAFFGQGTRLTVV.

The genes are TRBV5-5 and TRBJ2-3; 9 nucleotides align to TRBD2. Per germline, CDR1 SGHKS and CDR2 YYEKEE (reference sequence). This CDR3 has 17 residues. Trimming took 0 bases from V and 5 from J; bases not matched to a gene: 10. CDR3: CASSLGGSGSGRDTQYF. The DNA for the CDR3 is TGTGCCAGCAGCTTGGGGGGTAGCGGGAGTGGTAGAGATACGCAGTATTTT.